The 8 T cell receptor beta chains given below trace back to one sample, sequenced in a study of blood T cell repertoires in COVID-19. The repertoire was sequenced with immunoSEQ multiplex PCR; TCRdb's copy has only in-frame clones and lacks some. The sample shows under 85,000 clones, over 75% of them seen only once. Sequenced input: peripheral blood. The origin of the receptors is a man aged 50-60 years with acute or convalescent COVID-19.

The chain has TRBV7-3 and TRBJ2-1, with D hard to call. Trimming left V 2 bases short and J 6 bases short, with 8 bases between. From germline, CDR1 is SGHTA and CDR2 FQGTGA. The CDR3 is 13 amino acids. The CDR3: CASSLENRNEQFF. Here the CDR3 DNA reads TGTGCCAGCAGCTTAGAGAACCGCAATGAGCAGTTCTTC.

The genes are TRBV18 and TRBJ1-2; tentative D call: TRBD1 (5 bases). This CDR3 contains 15 residues. Germline-derived CDR1 and CDR2 are KGHSH and LQKENI. Trimming removed 3 bases at V and 3 bases at J, with 14 bases between. Here the CDR3 DNA reads TGTGCCAGCTCACCCGCGCCAGGGCCGTACTATGGCTACACCTTC. Its protein product is CASSPAPGPYYGYTF.

The chain is built from TRBV19 and TRBJ2-3; the D gene is possibly TRBD2 (7 bases). CDR1 LNHDA and CDR2 SQIVND come from the germline V gene (reference sequence). The CDR3 runs to 16 residues. Between the trimmed V and J ends, which lost 3 bases and 1 base, there was a span of 14 bases. CDR3: CASSINRGARTDTQYF. The DNA for the CDR3 is TGTGCCAGTAGTATCAATCGGGGGGCCCGCACAGATACGCAGTATTTT.

DNA of the CDR3: TGTGCCAGCAGGATGGGACTAGGAGGAGGTGAGCAGTTCTTC. As protein: CASRMGLGGGEQFF. J is TRBJ2-1 and V is TRBV2; 8 bases align to TRBD2. With V trimmed by 6 bases and J by 9 bases, 10 bases remained unmatched. The CDR3 loop spans 14 amino acids. Germline CDR1 and CDR2: SNHLY and FYNNEI.

V usage is TRBV7-9 and J usage is TRBJ2-7; possibly TRBD1 for D (6 bases). V lost 6 bases and J lost 3, with 9 bases in between. Germline lookup yields CDR1 SEHNR and CDR2 FQNEAQ (reference sequence). The CDR3 runs 12 residues. DNA for the CDR3: TGTGCCAGCAGTCGGACAGACTACGAGCAGTACTTC. It codes for CASSRTDYEQYF.

Details on this clone: At one of its ends the junction is not consistent with the germline gene, which may arise from a read error. Written as DNA, the CDR3 is TGTGCCGGGAGTGACAGGGGTTATGGCGTAGCTTTCTTT. It translates to CAGSDRGYGVAFF. The chain couples TRBV30 to TRBJ1-1; 8 bases match TRBD1. Germline-derived CDR1 and CDR2 are GTSNPN and SVGIG (reference sequence). The CDR3 runs 13 residues.

The chain recombines TRBV6-6 with TRBJ1-2; D is ambiguous. Trimming shortened V by 6 bases and J by 2 bases, and 13 bases separated the two germline ends. In germline, CDR1 is MNHNY, CDR2 SVGAGI (reference sequence). The CDR3 runs to 14 residues. The CDR3 nucleotides read TGTGCCAGCAGATTATCGGGTAACAACTATGGCTACACCTTC. The encoded protein is CASRLSGNNYGYTF.

The chain is built from TRBV5-1 and TRBJ2-2; the D gene is possibly TRBD2 (5 bases). Trimming cost V 0 bases and J 3 bases, with 12 bases left between them. Germline CDR1 is SGHRS and CDR2 is YFSETQ. The CDR3 runs to 16 residues. This CDR3 is CASSLGGGGHTGELFF. The CDR3 DNA is TGCGCCAGCAGCTTGGGCGGAGGCGGGCACACCGGGGAGCTGTTTTTT.